This TCR beta chain was identified in a study of T cells in localized non-small cell lung cancer. The CDR3 runs 17 residues. Germline CDR1 reads MGHRA; CDR2 reads YSYEKL. The V end lost 3 bases, the J end lost 8 bases, and 25 bases lay between the germline ends. Generated by immunoSEQ multiplex PCR, the TCRdb table keeps only in-frame clones and is missing some. The repertoire includes tens of thousands of clones, about 88% of them detected once, and 20% to 25% sits in the top ten. About this clone: The antigen remains undetermined.

Study-wide results and limits: A higher density of T cells in blood coincided with extended overall survival. Adjacent lung tissue had a median roughly 52 of the top 100 clones found in the tumor. Heterogeneity remains possible because sequencing was limited to only one tumor region. T cell clonality was highest in uninvolved adjacent lung, above tumor.

This chain uses TRBV4-1 with TRBJ1-1; D may be TRBD1 (6 bases). Sequenced material: peripheral blood, taken before any cancer treatment. This clonotype originated in a woman aged 40 to 75 with stage I squamous cell lung carcinoma. CDR3: CASSHPIGRGASPEAFF. The DNA for the CDR3 is TGCGCCAGCAGCCACCCCATTGGCAGGGGAGCCTCCCCAGAAGCTTTCTTT.